This note documents a single T cell receptor beta chain sequence. CDR1 and CDR2 from the germline V gene are MNHNS and SASEGT. This CDR3 is built from 15 residues. V lost 2 bases, J lost 4 bases, and 6 bases stayed unmatched. The data were taken from a study of cytomegalovirus exposure and HLA in healthy donors. The PCR employed 60 Vbeta primers together with 13 Jbeta primers. The data were produced by immunoSEQ multiplex PCR, yet TCRdb's version contains in-frame clones alone and is incomplete. The sample has around 58,000 clones, 77% seen once. Material for sequencing was PBMCs. The sequence came from a female donor in good health and CMV-seronegative. The genes are TRBV6-1 and TRBJ2-5; the match to TRBD1 covers 8 bases. DNA of the CDR3: TGTGCCAGCAGTGAAAAGCTCGGACAGGGAGAGACCCAGTACTTC. Encoded protein: CASSEKLGQGETQYF.